This section outlines one T cell receptor beta chain sequence together with its context. This record comes from a study of blood T cell repertoires in COVID-19. About the research overall: Some COVID-19 samples were acute and others convalescent; all came from the United States, Italy and Spain. PBMCs, B-cell-depleted T cells, or T cells were the source of the cDNA or gDNA that made up the material.

This CDR3 has 15 residues. CDR1 is SGHTA, CDR2 FQGTGA, per germline. The V end was cut by 2 bases, the J end by 3 bases, with 14 bases between. TCRdb keeps only in-frame clones here, not all; method: immunoSEQ multiplex PCR. The table lists roughly 280,000 clones, about nine tenths of them singletons. The chain employs TRBV7-3 and TRBJ2-7; D not certain. The sequence came from a woman between 45 and 60 years old who had recovered from COVID-19. The sequencing sample was made of peripheral blood. CDR3 in DNA: TGTGCCAGCAGCTTATCAAGCGCCGACCTCTACGAGCAGTACTTC. Translation: CASSLSSADLYEQYF.